A selection of T cell receptor beta chains follows, all from one sample in a study of shared T cell receptors in the human thymus. Assay: immunoSEQ multiplex PCR; the TCRdb copy retains only in-frame clones and omits some. The data show roughly 700,000 clones, approximately 88% seen once. The same data also went into a second study, on human thymus T cells.

The sample was thymocytes. These receptors all stem from a boy younger than two with a congenital heart defect. The CDR3 runs from the conserved cysteine through the conserved F or W. A D gene is named only where the DNA matches it firmly. Expanded clones get a size class; other rows say once, few or many, or leave the size out.

d_gene	j_gene	v_gene	abundance	CDR3aa	CDR3nt
TRBD2	TRBJ2-7	TRBV15	NA	CATSGWTSGSKAYEQYF	TGTGCCACCAGCGGGTGGACTAGCGGGAGTAAGGCCTACGAGCAGTACTTC
NA	TRBJ2-2	TRBV30	once	CAWSGGQLTGELFF	TGTGCCTGGAGCGGGGGACAGCTCACCGGGGAGCTGTTTTTT
TRBD2	TRBJ2-2	TRBV4-3	NA	CASSQTSGRATGELFF	TGCGCCAGCAGCCAGACTAGCGGGAGGGCCACCGGGGAGCTGTTTTTT
NA	TRBJ1-5	TRBV4-2	NA	CASSQEGRWIDSNQPQHF	TGTGCCAGCAGCCAAGAAGGCAGGTGGATCGATAGCAATCAGCCCCAGCATTTT
NA	TRBJ2-3	TRBV2	NA	CASSDQSSAGDTQYF	TGTGCCAGCAGTGACCAGTCTTCCGCTGGAGATACGCAGTATTTT
TRBD1	TRBJ2-3	TRBV27	NA	CASSRGQVGGDTQYF	TGTGCCAGCAGTAGGGGACAGGTCGGCGGAGATACGCAGTATTTT
TRBD2	TRBJ2-3	TRBV5-5	NA	CASSRTSGTDTQYF	TGTGCCAGCAGCAGGACTAGCGGCACAGATACGCAGTATTTT
NA	TRBJ2-1	TRBV15	once	CATSSPWGRRRGDEQFF	TGTGCCACCAGCAGTCCTTGGGGGCGGCGACGGGGGGATGAGCAGTTCTTC
NA	TRBJ2-1	TRBV27	NA	CASSLSYSYNEQFF	TGTGCCAGCAGTTTATCATACAGCTACAATGAGCAGTTCTTC
TRBD2	TRBJ2-7	TRBV28	NA	CASSQREGAPPGF	TGTGCCAGCAGTCAACGGGAGGGTGCACCCCCCGGTTTC
NA	TRBJ1-3	TRBV6-1	NA	CASGGVDTIYF	TGTGCCAGCGGGGGCGTGGACACCATATATTTT
NA	TRBJ2-7	TRBV4-1	NA	CASSQDFGEFSYEQYF	TGCGCCAGCAGCCAAGATTTCGGAGAGTTCTCCTACGAGCAGTACTTC
TRBD2	TRBJ2-5	TRBV30	once	CAGSLLAGIETQYF	TGTGCCGGTTCCTTACTAGCGGGAATAGAGACCCAGTACTTC
NA	TRBJ2-2	TRBV1	NA	CTSSQDYRSHGELFF	TGCACCAGCAGCCAAGATTACAGGTCCCACGGGGAGCTGTTTTTT
NA	TRBJ2-5	TRBV7-3	NA	CASSLNPDRQETQYF	TGTGCCAGCAGCTTAAATCCCGACAGACAAGAGACCCAGTACTTC
TRBD2	TRBJ2-3	TRBV2	NA	CASSELLAGASTDTQYF	TGTGCCAGCAGTGAGCTACTAGCGGGGGCTAGCACAGATACGCAGTATTTT
TRBD1	TRBJ2-3	TRBV5-1	NA	CASSLAVGQGGDTQYF	TGCGCCAGCAGCTTGGCCGTGGGACAGGGGGGGGATACGCAGTATTTT
NA	TRBJ2-7	TRBV7-9	NA	CASSLGWAGIHEQYF	TGTGCCAGCAGCTTAGGATGGGCAGGAATCCACGAGCAGTACTTC
NA	TRBJ1-5	TRBV27	NA	CASSLWGPNQPQHF	TGTGCCAGCAGTTTATGGGGGCCCAATCAGCCCCAGCATTTT
TRBD1	TRBJ1-2	TRBV5-1	NA	CASSSYRGSKGYTF	TGCGCCAGCAGCTCCTACAGGGGATCAAAGGGCTACACCTTC
NA	TRBJ2-5	TRBV4-1	NA	CASSQEVIRRQETQYF	TGCGCCAGCAGCCAAGAAGTGATACGGCGGCAAGAGACCCAGTACTTC
NA	TRBJ2-7	TRBV15	NA	CATSRDPTASYEQYF	TGTGCCACCAGCAGAGATCCGACAGCCTCCTACGAGCAGTACTTC
TRBD1	TRBJ1-1	TRBV6-6	NA	CASSYGSRQGAEAFF	TGTGCCAGCAGTTACGGATCCCGACAGGGCGCCGAAGCTTTCTTT
TRBD1	TRBJ2-1	TRBV11-2	once	CASSSPQGNSYNEQFF	TGTGCCAGCAGCTCGCCACAGGGGAATAGCTACAATGAGCAGTTCTTC
TRBD2	TRBJ2-3	TRBV9	NA	CASSVLAGEDADTQYF	TGTGCCAGCAGCGTATTAGCGGGAGAGGATGCAGATACGCAGTATTTT
NA	TRBJ1-1	TRBV14	NA	CASSQSRGGALNTEAFF	TGTGCCAGCAGCCAATCTAGGGGAGGGGCCCTGAACACTGAAGCTTTCTTT
NA	TRBJ1-4	TRBV19	few	CASSIDSDVEKLFF	TGTGCCAGTAGTATTGACAGCGACGTTGAAAAACTGTTTTTT
NA	TRBJ2-5	TRBV9	NA	CASSYDERETQYF	TGTGCCAGCAGCTATGACGAGAGGGAGACCCAGTACTTC
NA	TRBJ2-5	TRBV11-2	NA	CASSLTTGRVAASQYF	TGTGCCAGCAGCCTAACGACAGGGCGGGTAGCGGCGTCCCAGTACTTC
TRBD2	TRBJ2-1	TRBV4-3	NA	CASSHISGSHSYNEQFF	TGCGCCAGCAGCCACATTAGCGGGAGCCACTCCTACAATGAGCAGTTCTTC
NA	TRBJ2-7	TRBV4-1	NA	CASSQAPSYEQYF	TGCGCCAGCAGCCAGGCCCCTTCCTACGAGCAGTACTTC
TRBD1	TRBJ1-4	TRBV14	NA	CASSRSQGASEKLFF	TGTGCCAGCAGCCGGAGCCAGGGGGCGAGTGAAAAACTGTTTTTT
TRBD2	TRBJ2-1	TRBV15	NA	CATSRVTSGQYNEQFF	TGTGCCACCAGCAGAGTGACTAGCGGCCAATACAATGAGCAGTTCTTC
TRBD2	TRBJ2-1	TRBV28	NA	CASSSYSGSFYNEQFF	TGTGCCAGCAGTTCATATAGCGGGAGTTTCTACAATGAGCAGTTCTTC
TRBD1	TRBJ2-6	TRBV11-2	once	CASSSYYGTGTGANVLTF	TGTGCCAGCAGCTCTTATTATGGGACAGGAACCGGGGCCAACGTCCTGACTTTC
NA	TRBJ1-1	TRBV19	few	CASMGLLNTEAFF	TGTGCCAGTATGGGACTGCTGAACACTGAAGCTTTCTTT
TRBD1	TRBJ2-7	TRBV4-1	NA	CASSQAIGGPKSYEQYF	TGCGCCAGCAGCCAGGCCATAGGGGGCCCTAAGTCCTACGAGCAGTACTTC
NA	TRBJ2-7	TRBV5-4	NA	CASSPGGVATRYEQYF	TGTGCCAGCAGCCCAGGAGGGGTAGCCACACGGTACGAGCAGTACTTC